These T cell receptor beta chains were read from a single sample in a study of blood T cell repertoires in COVID-19. Clones were read by immunoSEQ multiplex PCR, and TCRdb kept only the in-frame ones, dropping some. The sample includes about 320,000 clones, about nine tenths of them seen just once. Sequencing was done on a sample of PBMCs or T cells enriched from blood (not recorded which). The origin of the receptors is a man in his sixties who had recovered from COVID-19. Both conserved end residues are part of each CDR3. D genes are given only for firm matches. Clone size, where shown, is once, few, many, or a class for clones that have expanded.

cdr3_aa | cdr3_nt | clone_size | j_call | v_call | d_call
CASSMGGSNEKLFF | TGTGCCAGCAGTATGGGGGGAAGTAATGAAAAACTGTTTTTT | NA | TRBJ1-4 | TRBV7-9 | NA
CASSLTRDTRGYTF | TGTGCCAGCAGCTTAACCCGGGACACTCGGGGCTACACCTTC | once | TRBJ1-2 | TRBV7-2 | NA
CASGIASGELFF | TGTGCCAGCGGAATAGCATCCGGGGAGCTGTTTTTT | NA | TRBJ2-2 | TRBV7-9 | NA
CASTTGGANGYTF | TGTGCCAGCACCACAGGGGGCGCAAATGGCTACACCTTC | once | TRBJ1-2 | TRBV27 | TRBD1
CASSASGAAYNEQFF | TGTGCCAGCAGTGCCAGCGGGGCCGCCTACAATGAGCAGTTCTTC | NA | TRBJ2-1 | TRBV9 | TRBD2
CASTTTGEDYGYTF | TGTGCCAGCACCACTACAGGGGAGGACTATGGCTACACCTTC | NA | TRBJ1-2 | TRBV27 | TRBD1
CASSLLAGGQTTDTQYF | TGCGCCAGCAGCCTACTAGCGGGGGGGCAAACCACAGATACGCAGTATTTT | NA | TRBJ2-3 | TRBV4-3 | TRBD2
CASSEEQGLAKNIQYF | TGCGCCAGCAGCGAAGAACAGGGCTTGGCCAAAAACATTCAGTACTTC | NA | TRBJ2-4 | TRBV5-1 | NA
CASSSTGTYEQYF | TGTGCCAGCAGTAGCACAGGGACCTACGAGCAGTACTTC | NA | TRBJ2-7 | TRBV11-1 | NA
CASSVMGYGPQHF | TGTGCCAGCAGCGTGATGGGCTACGGGCCCCAGCATTTT | NA | TRBJ1-5 | TRBV9 | NA
CARSLAIFNYGQSNQPQHF | TGTGCCAGAAGCTTGGCCATCTTCAACTACGGACAGAGCAATCAGCCCCAGCATTTT | NA | TRBJ1-5 | TRBV5-3 | NA
CASSLAVQGRTEAFF | TGCGCCAGCAGCTTGGCCGTTCAGGGGCGGACTGAAGCTTTCTTT | NA | TRBJ1-1 | TRBV5-1 | NA
CSASSGFHEQYF | TGCAGTGCTAGTTCCGGGTTCCACGAGCAGTACTTC | NA | TRBJ2-7 | TRBV20-1 | NA
CASSSGTVLYSPLHF | TGTGCCAGCAGTTCTGGGACAGTTTTATATTCACCCCTCCACTTT | NA | TRBJ1-6 | TRBV27 | TRBD1
CASSQDRVSTDTQYF | TGTGCCAGCAGCCAAGATCGAGTTTCCACAGATACGCAGTATTTT | NA | TRBJ2-3 | TRBV4-2 | NA
CASSGQGAGNTEAFF | TGTGCCAGCAGCGGACAGGGTGCGGGGAACACTGAAGCTTTCTTT | NA | TRBJ1-1 | TRBV7-2 | TRBD1
CATRGVGRQFF | TGTGCCACCCGGGGGGTCGGTCGGCAGTTCTTC | few | TRBJ2-1 | TRBV24-1 | TRBD2
CASRAGRGGYTF | TGTGCCAGCAGGGCCGGTAGGGGTGGCTACACCTTC | NA | TRBJ1-2 | TRBV21-1 | NA
CASRLERGAGVQRPNSNQPQHF | TGTGCAAGTCGCTTGGAAAGAGGGGCGGGGGTACAAAGACCGAATAGCAATCAGCCCCAGCATTTT | NA | TRBJ1-5 | TRBV12-2 | NA
CASRGTVYEQYF | TGTGCCAGCAGGGGGACAGTGTACGAGCAGTACTTC | NA | TRBJ2-7 | TRBV5-5 | TRBD1
CAWSFPSYEQYF | TGTGCCTGGAGTTTCCCGTCCTACGAGCAGTACTTC | NA | TRBJ2-7 | TRBV30 | NA
CASSQGARRDEQYF | TGCGCCAGCAGCCAAGGGGCGCGGAGGGACGAGCAGTACTTC | once | TRBJ2-7 | TRBV4-1 | NA
CSVDFGVSGNTIYF | TGCAGCGTTGACTTCGGAGTCTCTGGAAACACCATATATTTT | NA | TRBJ1-3 | TRBV29-1 | NA